This T cell receptor beta chain was documented in a study of T cell responses to AZD1222 COVID-19 vaccine. Of note for this clone: Its target is not known.

This CDR3 has 16 residues. The junction had 4 bases not matched to a gene; V was cut back by 4 bases and J by 3 bases. The germline CDR1 and CDR2 sequences are MNHEY and SMNVEV (reference sequence). The study, taken as a whole, reports: There were mostly white British donors and more females than males, and clonal diversity was possibly underestimated. Among AZD1222 vaccinees, only five or six were seropositive at baseline.

Produced via immunoSEQ multiplex PCR; TCRdb's table is partial and in-frame only. The sample includes about 81,000 clones, about 82% of them seen just once. This receptor was taken from an adult who received the AZD1222 COVID-19 vaccine. The chain is built from TRBV27 and TRBJ2-4; 12 bases match TRBD2. This specimen consisted of peripheral blood, obtained 28 days after the second AZD1222 dose. The CDR3 nucleotides are TGTGCCAGCAGTTCACTAGCGGGAGGCCACAAAAACATTCAGTACTTC. Amino acid sequence: CASSSLAGGHKNIQYF.